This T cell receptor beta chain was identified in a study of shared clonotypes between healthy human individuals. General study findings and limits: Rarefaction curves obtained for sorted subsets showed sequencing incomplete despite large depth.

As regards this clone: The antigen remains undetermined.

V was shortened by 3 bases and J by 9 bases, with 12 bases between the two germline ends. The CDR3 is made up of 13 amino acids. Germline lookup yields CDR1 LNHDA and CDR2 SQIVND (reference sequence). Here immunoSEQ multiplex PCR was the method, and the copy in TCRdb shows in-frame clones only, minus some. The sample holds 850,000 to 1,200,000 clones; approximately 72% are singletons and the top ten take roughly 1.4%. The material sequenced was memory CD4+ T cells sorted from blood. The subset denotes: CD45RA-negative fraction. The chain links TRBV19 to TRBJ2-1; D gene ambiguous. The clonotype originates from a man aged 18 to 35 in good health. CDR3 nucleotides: TGTGCCAGTAGTATGGGGTATAAGGGTGAGCAGTTCTTC. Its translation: CASSMGYKGEQFF.